This T cell receptor (beta chain) was identified in a study of shared clonotypes between healthy human individuals. Study in general: Three plates were used per donor for CD4 naive, three for CD4 memory, two for CD8 naive and one for CD8 memory.

Terminally differentiated effector memory CD45RA+ cells were excluded from the naive CD8 cells, which were CD45RO-negative and positively selected for CCR7. Turning to this clone: Distinct nucleotide sequences in the sample also encode this CDR3.

V was trimmed by 2 bases and J by 3 bases, leaving 8 bases between them. Per the germline V gene, CDR1 is MNHEY and CDR2 is SVGAGI. The CDR3 is made up of 13 amino acids. Evenly divided among several immunoSEQ plates was the genomic DNA of each subset. On sorted subsets, replicate PCRs used approximately 190 ng DNA, or tens of thousands of T cell genomes. Method: immunoSEQ multiplex PCR; TCRdb's copy keeps in-frame clones and lacks some. The sample lists about 2 million clones, about 95% occurring once. The chain uses TRBV6-5 and TRBJ2-7; no reliable D call. The sample comprised naive CD8+ T cells sorted from blood. The origin of this receptor is a man in his late teens or twenties in good health. CDR3 sequence: CASSYRTGYEQYF. CDR3 coding DNA: TGTGCCAGCAGTTACCGGACGGGCTACGAGCAGTACTTC.